Detailed here is one TCR beta chain. The sample is drawn from a study of blood T cell repertoires in COVID-19. The assay was immunoSEQ multiplex PCR, and TCRdb's table has in-frame clones only and misses some. This table has 250,000 to 350,000 clones, around 87% appearing once. The sample taken for sequencing was peripheral blood. The receptor was isolated from a woman between 45 and 65 years old with active or convalescent COVID-19.

The CDR3 DNA reads as TGTGCCAGTAGTCCGGACAGGCGCACTGAAGCTTTCTTT. This translates into CASSPDRRTEAFF. The chain carries TRBV19 and TRBJ1-1; 7 nucleotides line up with TRBD1. This CDR3 spans 13 amino acids. The J segment lost 4 bases and the V segment lost 5 bases, leaving 4 bases of the junction unmatched. Germline lookup yields CDR1 LNHDA and CDR2 SQIVND (reference sequence).